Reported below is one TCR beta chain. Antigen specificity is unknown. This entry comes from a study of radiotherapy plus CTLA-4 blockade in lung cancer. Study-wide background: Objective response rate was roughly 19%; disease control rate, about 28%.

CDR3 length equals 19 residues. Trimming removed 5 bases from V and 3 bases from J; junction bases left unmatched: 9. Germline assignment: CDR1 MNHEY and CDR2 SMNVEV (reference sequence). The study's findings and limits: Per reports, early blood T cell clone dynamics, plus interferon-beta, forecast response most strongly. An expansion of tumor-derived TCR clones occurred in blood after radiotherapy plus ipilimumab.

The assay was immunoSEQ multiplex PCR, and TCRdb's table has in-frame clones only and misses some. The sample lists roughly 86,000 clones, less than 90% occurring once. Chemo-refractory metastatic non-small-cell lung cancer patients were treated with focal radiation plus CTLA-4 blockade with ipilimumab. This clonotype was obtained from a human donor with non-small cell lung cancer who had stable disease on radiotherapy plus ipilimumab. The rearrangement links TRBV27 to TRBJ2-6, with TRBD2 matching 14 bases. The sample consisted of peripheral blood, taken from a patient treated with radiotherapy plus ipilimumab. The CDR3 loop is CASSPPGLAGVGGANVLTF. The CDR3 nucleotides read TGTGCCAGCAGTCCTCCGGGACTAGCGGGAGTAGGTGGGGCCAACGTCCTGACTTTC.